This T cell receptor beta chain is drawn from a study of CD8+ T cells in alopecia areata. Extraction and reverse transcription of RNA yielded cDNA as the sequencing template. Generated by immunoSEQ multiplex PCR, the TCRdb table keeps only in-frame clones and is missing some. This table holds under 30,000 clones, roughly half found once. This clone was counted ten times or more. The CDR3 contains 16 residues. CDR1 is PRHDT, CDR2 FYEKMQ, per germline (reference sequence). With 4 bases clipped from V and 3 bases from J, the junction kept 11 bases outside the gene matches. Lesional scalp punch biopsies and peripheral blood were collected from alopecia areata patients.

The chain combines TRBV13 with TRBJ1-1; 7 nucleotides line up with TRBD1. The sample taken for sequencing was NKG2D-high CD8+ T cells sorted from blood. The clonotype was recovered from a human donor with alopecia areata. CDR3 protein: CASSSGARGSYTEAFF. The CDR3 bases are TGTGCCAGCAGCTCGGGGGCCAGGGGGTCCTACACTGAAGCTTTCTTT. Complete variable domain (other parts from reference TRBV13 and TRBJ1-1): AAGVIQSPRHLIKEKRETATLKCYPIPRHDTVYWYQQGPGQDPQFLISFYEKMQSDKGSIPDRFSAQQFSDYHSELNMSSLELGDSALYFCASSSGARGSYTEAFFGQGTRLTVV.